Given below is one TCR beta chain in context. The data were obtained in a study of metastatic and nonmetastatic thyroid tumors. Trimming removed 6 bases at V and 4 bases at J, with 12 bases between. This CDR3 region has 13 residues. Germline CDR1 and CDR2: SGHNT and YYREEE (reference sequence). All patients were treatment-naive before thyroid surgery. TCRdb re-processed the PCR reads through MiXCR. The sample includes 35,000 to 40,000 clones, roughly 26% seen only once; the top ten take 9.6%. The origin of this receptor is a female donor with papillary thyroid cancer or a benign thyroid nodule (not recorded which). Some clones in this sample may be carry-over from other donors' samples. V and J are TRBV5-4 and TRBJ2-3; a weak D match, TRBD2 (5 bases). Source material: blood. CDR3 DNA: TGTGCCAGCACCGGCCCCGGGGCAGATACGCAGTATTTT. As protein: CASTGPGADTQYF. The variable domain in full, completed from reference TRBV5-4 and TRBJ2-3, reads ETGVTQSPTHLIKTRGQQVTLRCSSQSGHNTVSWYQQALGQGPQFIFQYYREEENGRGNFPPRFSGLQFPNYSSELNVNALELDDSALYLCASTGPGADTQYFGPGTRLTVL.